This entry lists 14 T cell receptor beta chains sequenced from one sample in a study of control samples from healthy donors and cancer patients. The repertoire was sequenced with immunoSEQ multiplex PCR; TCRdb's copy has only in-frame clones and lacks some. The top ten clones hold roughly 7.8% of a sample with 130,000 or so clones, 85% to 90% of them seen once. Sequenced: PBMCs. Source of these receptors: a man between 50 and 59 years old with head and neck cancer.

The chain combines TRBV9 with TRBJ1-2; D call uncertain. V was shortened by 8 bases and J by 4 bases, with 12 bases between the two germline ends. This CDR3 contains 12 residues. From germline, CDR1 is SGDLS and CDR2 YYNGEE. CDR3 sequence: CASSGPFYGYTF. CDR3 in DNA: TGTGCCAGTTCCGGGCCCTTCTATGGCTACACCTTC.

V is TRBV10-2 and J is TRBJ2-5; 7 nucleotides match TRBD1. The CDR3 is 13 residues long. V was clipped by 9 bases and J by 3 bases; unmatched bases: 7. CDR1 and CDR2 (germline): WSHSY, SAAADI. CDR3 in DNA: TGCGCCAGTCGACAGGGAATTGAAGAGACCCAGTACTTC. As protein: CASRQGIEETQYF.

The V and J genes are TRBV7-2 and TRBJ2-1, with TRBD2 matching 10 bases. The CDR3 spans 15 residues. CDR1 and CDR2 from the germline V gene are SGHTA and FQGNSA. V gave up 3 bases and J gave up 2 bases; unmatched junction bases: 1. The CDR3 region has the DNA TGTGCCAGCAGCTTGAGCGGGAGGGCCTACAATGAGCAGTTCTTC. It codes for CASSLSGRAYNEQFF.

The chain links TRBV5-5 to TRBJ1-1; 7 bases are a match to TRBD1. V dropped 5 bases and J dropped 1; count of bases not matched to a gene: 8. The CDR3 consists of 15 residues. The V gene's germline CDR1 is SGHKS and CDR2 YYEKEE (reference sequence). CDR3 region: CASRVRDRENTEAFF. CDR3 nucleotides: TGTGCCAGCAGGGTCCGGGACAGAGAGAACACTGAAGCTTTCTTT.

The chain combines TRBV5-4 with TRBJ2-5; 16 bases fit TRBD2. The CDR3 is 17 amino acids. V shed 3 bases, J shed 5 bases, and the junction held 7 bases outside the gene matches. CDR1 is SGHNT, CDR2 YYREEE, per germline (reference sequence). CDR3 residues: CASSWGTSGGAGETQYF. In nucleotides, the CDR3 is TGTGCCAGCAGCTGGGGGACTAGCGGGGGGGCGGGGGAGACCCAGTACTTC. The entire variable domain, with the rest obtained from reference TRBV5-4 and TRBJ2-5, is as follows: ETGVTQSPTHLIKTRGQQVTLRCSSQSGHNTVSWYQQALGQGPQFIFQYYREEENGRGNFPPRFSGLQFPNYSSELNVNALELDDSALYLCASSWGTSGGAGETQYFGPGTRLLVL.

This clone appeared once. The chain recombines TRBV28 with TRBJ2-5; 8 bases align to TRBD2. Losses at the gene ends were 4 bases for V and 6 bases for J; bases not matched to a gene: 10. This CDR3 is 15 amino acids long. The germline V gene encodes CDR1 MDHEN and CDR2 SYDVKM. CDR3 in DNA: TGTGCCAGCAGTTCACGGGGGGGCCTTACGCAGACCCAGTACTTC. Its protein is CASSSRGGLTQTQYF. The whole variable domain, remainder taken from reference TRBV28 and TRBJ2-5, is DVKVTQSSRYLVKRTGEKVFLECVQDMDHENMFWYRQDPGLGLRLIYFSYDVKMKEKGDIPEGYSVSREKKERFSLILESASTNQTSMYLCASSSRGGLTQTQYFGPGTRLLVL.

On this clone: This sample includes further DNA sequences coding for the same CDR3. The rearrangement links TRBV28 to TRBJ2-7, with a weak D call TRBD1 (6 bases). V was clipped by 6 bases and J by 4 bases, with 10 bases between them. CDR1 is MDHEN and CDR2 is SYDVKM in the germline V gene. The CDR3 loop spans 12 amino acids. The CDR3 region has the DNA TGTGCCAGCAGCCTACAGGGTTACGAGCAGTACTTC. Its protein product is CASSLQGYEQYF.

The V and J genes are TRBV11-2 and TRBJ2-7; D gene ambiguous. Trimming removed 5 bases from V and 2 bases from J, with 19 bases in between. The germline gives CDR1 SGHAT, CDR2 FQNNGV. The CDR3 totals 16 residues. CDR3 in DNA: TGTGCCAGCAGCCCTCCCGGATTGACGGTACCCTACGAGCAGTACTTC. Residues: CASSPPGLTVPYEQYF.

The chain couples TRBV27 to TRBJ2-1; 10 bases map to TRBD1. Germline V lookup: CDR1 MNHEY, CDR2 SMNVEV (reference sequence). The CDR3 spans 16 residues. V lost 6 bases and J lost 4; bases outside the gene matches: 9. The CDR3 sequence: CASSFIGTGVYNEQFF. The CDR3 DNA is TGTGCCAGCAGCTTCATCGGGACAGGGGTATACAATGAGCAGTTCTTC.

By its share, this clone is medium-sized. The chain combines TRBV3-1 (or the pseudogene TRBV3-2) with TRBJ1-1, with 8 bases fitting TRBD1. The CDR3 consists of 14 residues. Germline trimming cut 5 bases from V and 4 bases from J; bases unmatched to any gene: 6. Germline V CDR1 and CDR2: LGHDT, YNNKEL (reference sequence). The CDR3 sequence: CASSFGQGGTEAFF. In DNA form, the CDR3 reads TGTGCCAGCAGCTTCGGACAGGGTGGCACTGAAGCTTTCTTT.

V and J are TRBV10-3 and TRBJ1-4; 7 bases line up with TRBD1. Germline CDR1 and CDR2: ENHRY and SYGVKD. After removal of 6 bases from V and 8 bases from J, the junction contained 12 bases not matched to a gene. There are 15 residues in the CDR3. CDR3 in amino acids: CAISRGPQGNEKLFF. CDR3 coding DNA: TGTGCCATCAGCCGGGGCCCACAGGGGAACGAAAAACTGTTTTTT.

Here the CDR3 reads CASSSPVTSSYNSPLHF. The CDR3 DNA is TGTGCCAGCAGTTCACCGGTCACCAGCTCCTATAATTCACCCCTCCACTTT. V and J are TRBV28 and TRBJ1-6; D gene ambiguous. Trimming shortened V by 4 bases and J by 0 bases, and 13 bases separated the two germline ends. The CDR3 extends over 17 amino acids. The germline gives CDR1 MDHEN, CDR2 SYDVKM.

The chain is built from TRBV7-8 and TRBJ1-6; tentatively, D is TRBD1 (5 bases). Germline V CDR1 and CDR2: SGHVS, FQNEAQ. V shed 3 bases and J shed 10 bases, with 13 bases lying between them. The CDR3 spans 14 residues. CDR3 loop: CASSFSQGTSPLHF. The DNA for the CDR3 is TGTGCCAGCAGCTTCTCCCAGGGAACCTCACCCCTCCACTTT.

The V gene is TRBV9, the J gene TRBJ1-2, with D unclear. V was shortened by 4 bases and J by 14 bases, with 12 bases between the two germline ends. This CDR3 comprises 10 residues. From germline, CDR1 is SGDLS and CDR2 YYNGEE. CDR3: CASSLRTVTF. The CDR3 region has the DNA TGTGCCAGCAGCCTCCGGACGGTAACCTTC. The whole variable domain, filled in from reference TRBV9 and TRBJ1-2, reads DSGVTQTPKHLITATGQRVTLRCSPRSGDLSVYWYQQSLDQGLQFLIQYYNGEERAKGNILERFSAQQFPDLHSELNLSSLELGDSALYFCASSLRTVTFGSGTRLTVV.